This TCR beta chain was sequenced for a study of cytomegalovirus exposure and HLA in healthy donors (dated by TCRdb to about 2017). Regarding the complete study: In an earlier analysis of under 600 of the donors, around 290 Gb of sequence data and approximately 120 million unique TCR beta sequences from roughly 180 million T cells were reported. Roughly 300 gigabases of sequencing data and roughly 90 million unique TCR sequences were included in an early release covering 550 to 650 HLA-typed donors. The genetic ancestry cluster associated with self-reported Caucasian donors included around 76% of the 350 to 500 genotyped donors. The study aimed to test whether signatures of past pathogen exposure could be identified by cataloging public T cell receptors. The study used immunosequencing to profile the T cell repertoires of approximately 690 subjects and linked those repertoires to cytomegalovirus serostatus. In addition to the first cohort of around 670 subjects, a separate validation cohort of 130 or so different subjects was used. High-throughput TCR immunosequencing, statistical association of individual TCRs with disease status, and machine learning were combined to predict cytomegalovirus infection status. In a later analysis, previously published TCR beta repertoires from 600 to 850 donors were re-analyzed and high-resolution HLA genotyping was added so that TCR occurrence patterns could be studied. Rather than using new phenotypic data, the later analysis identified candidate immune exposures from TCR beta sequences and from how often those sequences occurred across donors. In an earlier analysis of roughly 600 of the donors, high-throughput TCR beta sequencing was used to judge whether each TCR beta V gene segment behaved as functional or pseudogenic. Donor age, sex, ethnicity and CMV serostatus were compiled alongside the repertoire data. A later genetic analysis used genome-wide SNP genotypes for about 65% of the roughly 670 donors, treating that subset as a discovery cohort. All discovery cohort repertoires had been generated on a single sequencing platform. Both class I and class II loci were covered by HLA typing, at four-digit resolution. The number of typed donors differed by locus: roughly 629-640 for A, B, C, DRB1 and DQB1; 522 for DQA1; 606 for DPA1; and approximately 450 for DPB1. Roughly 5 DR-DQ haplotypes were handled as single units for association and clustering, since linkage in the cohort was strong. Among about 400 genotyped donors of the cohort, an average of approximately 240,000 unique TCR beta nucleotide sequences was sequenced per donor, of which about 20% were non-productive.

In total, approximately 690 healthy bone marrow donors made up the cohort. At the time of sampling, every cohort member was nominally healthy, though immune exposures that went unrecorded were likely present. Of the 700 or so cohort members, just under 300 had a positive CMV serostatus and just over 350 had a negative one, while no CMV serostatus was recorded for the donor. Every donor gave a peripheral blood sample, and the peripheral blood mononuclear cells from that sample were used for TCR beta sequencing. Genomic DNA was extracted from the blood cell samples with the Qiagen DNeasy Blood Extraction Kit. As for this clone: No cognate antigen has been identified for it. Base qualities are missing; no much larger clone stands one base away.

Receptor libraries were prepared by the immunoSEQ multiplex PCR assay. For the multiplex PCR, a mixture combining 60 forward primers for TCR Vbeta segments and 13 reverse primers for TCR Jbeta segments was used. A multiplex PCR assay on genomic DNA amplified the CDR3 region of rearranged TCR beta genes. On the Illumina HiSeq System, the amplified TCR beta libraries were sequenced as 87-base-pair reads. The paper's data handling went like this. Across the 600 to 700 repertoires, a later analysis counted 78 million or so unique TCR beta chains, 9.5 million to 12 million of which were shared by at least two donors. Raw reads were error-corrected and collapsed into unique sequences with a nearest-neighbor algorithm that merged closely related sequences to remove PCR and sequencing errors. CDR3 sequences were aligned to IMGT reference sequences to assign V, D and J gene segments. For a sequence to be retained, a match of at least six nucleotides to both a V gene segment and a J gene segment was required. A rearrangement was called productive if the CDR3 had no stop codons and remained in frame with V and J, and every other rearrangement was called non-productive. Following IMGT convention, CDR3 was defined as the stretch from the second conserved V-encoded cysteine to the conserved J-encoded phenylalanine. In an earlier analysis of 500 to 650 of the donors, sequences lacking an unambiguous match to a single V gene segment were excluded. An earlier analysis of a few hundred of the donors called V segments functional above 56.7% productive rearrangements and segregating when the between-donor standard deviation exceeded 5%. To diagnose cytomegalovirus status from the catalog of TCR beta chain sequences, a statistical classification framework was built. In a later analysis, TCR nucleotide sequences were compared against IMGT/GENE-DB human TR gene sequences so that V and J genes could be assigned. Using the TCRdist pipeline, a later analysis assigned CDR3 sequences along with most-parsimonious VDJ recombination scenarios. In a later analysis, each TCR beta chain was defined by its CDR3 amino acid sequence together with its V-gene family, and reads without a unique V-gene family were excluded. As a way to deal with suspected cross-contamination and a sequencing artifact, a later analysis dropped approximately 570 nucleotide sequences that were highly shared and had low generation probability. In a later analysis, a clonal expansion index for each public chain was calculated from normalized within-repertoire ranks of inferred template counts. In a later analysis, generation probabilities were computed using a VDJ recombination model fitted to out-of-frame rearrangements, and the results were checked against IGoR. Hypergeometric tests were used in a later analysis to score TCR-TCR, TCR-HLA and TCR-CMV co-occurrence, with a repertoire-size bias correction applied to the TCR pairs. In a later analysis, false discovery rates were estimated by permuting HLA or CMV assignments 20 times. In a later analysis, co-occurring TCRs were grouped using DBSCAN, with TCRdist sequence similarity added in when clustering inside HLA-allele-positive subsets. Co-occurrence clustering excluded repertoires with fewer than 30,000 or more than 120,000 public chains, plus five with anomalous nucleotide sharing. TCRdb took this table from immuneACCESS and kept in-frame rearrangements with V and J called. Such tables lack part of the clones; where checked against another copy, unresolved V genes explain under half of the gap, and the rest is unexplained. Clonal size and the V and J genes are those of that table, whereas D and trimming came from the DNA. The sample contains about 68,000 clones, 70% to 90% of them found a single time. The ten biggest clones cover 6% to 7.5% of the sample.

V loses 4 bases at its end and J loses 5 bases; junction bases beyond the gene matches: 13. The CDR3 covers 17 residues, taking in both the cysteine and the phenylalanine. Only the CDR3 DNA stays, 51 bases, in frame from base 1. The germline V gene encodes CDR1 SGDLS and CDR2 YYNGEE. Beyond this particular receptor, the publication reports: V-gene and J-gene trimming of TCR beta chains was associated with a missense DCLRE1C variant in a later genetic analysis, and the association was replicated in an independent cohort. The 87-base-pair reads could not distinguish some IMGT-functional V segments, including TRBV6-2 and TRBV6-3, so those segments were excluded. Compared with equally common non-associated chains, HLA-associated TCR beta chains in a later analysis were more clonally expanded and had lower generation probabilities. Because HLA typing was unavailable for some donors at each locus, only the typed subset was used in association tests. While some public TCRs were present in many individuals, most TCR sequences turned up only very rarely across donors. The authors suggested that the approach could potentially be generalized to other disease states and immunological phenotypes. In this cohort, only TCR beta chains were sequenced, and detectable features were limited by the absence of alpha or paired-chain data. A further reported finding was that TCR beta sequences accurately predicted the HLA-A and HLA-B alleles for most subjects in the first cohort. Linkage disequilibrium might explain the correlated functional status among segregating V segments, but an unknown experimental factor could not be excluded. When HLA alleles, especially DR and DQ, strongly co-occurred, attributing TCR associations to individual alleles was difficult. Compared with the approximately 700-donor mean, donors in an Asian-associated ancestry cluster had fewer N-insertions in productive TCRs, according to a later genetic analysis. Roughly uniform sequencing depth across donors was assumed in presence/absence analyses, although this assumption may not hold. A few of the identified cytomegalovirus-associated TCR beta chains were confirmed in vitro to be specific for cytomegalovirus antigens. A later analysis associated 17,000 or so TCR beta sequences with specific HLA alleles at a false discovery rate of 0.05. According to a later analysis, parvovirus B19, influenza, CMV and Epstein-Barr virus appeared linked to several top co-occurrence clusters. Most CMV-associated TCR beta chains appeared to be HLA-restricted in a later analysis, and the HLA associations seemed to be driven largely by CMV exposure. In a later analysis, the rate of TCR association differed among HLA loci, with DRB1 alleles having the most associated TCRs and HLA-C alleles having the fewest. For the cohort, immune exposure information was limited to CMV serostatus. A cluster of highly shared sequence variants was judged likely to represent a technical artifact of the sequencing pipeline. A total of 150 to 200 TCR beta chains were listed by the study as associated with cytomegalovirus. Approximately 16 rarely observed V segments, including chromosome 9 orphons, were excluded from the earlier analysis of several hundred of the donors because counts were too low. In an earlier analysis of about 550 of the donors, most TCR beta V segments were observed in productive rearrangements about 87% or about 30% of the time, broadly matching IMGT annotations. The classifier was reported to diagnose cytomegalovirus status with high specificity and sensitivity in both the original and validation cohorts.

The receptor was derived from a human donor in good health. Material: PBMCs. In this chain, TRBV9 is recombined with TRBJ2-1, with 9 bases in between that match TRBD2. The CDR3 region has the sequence CASSIAVGLAKNNEQFF. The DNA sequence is TGTGCCAGCAGCATAGCCGTGGGACTAGCTAAAAACAATGAGCAGTTCTTC.